Below, 14 T cell receptor beta chains from the same sample are listed, as sequenced in a study of T-cell reconstitution after alpha-beta-depleted transplantation in children. TCRbeta library preparation incorporated unique molecular identifiers. TCRdb independently ran MiXCR on the PCR reads; one entry per CDR3 protein. The repertoire holds hundreds of thousands of distinct CDR3 sequences, with approximately 15% as singletons. The sample consisted of PBMCs from the stem cell graft donor, taken from the stem cell graft. The source is a human donor who donated a stem cell graft to a child with acute myeloid leukemia.

This clonotype turned up a few times. CDR3 in amino acids: CASSLPGTSGGYSYNEQFF. Written as DNA, the CDR3 is TGTGCCAGCAGCTTACCCGGGACTAGCGGGGGGTACTCCTACAATGAGCAGTTCTTC. The chain joins TRBV11-1 to TRBJ2-1; 15 bases fit TRBD2. This CDR3 has 19 residues. Unmatched junction bases numbered 5, after V lost 2 bases and J lost 0 bases. CDR1 and CDR2 (germline): SGHAT, FQDESV (reference sequence). The full variable domain, its missing parts supplied by reference TRBV11-1 and TRBJ2-1, is EAEVAQSPRYKITEKSQAVAFWCDPISGHATLYWYRQILGQGPELLVQFQDESVVDDSQLPKDRFSAERLKGVDSTLKIQPAELGDSAMYLCASSLPGTSGGYSYNEQFFGPGTRLTVL.

Here the CDR3 reads CASSLWGTFGNEQFF. CDR3 sequence (DNA): TGTGCCAGCAGCTTGTGGGGCACGTTTGGCAATGAGCAGTTCTTC. The gene calls are TRBV5-6 and TRBJ2-1; the D gene is possibly TRBD1 (5 bases). The V and J ends lost 1 base and 6 bases respectively, with 14 bases between them. This CDR3 has 15 amino acids. Germline CDR1 SGHDT, CDR2 YYEEEE.

Many counts were recorded for this clonotype. This chain connects TRBV20-1 to TRBJ1-1, with D unresolved. Trimming stripped 6 bases from V and 1 base from J, with 18 bases between. This CDR3 has 15 residues. Germline V gene lookup returns CDR1 DFQATT and CDR2 SNEGSKA (reference sequence). CDR3: CSAPDQQLKNTEAFF. CDR3 nucleotide sequence: TGCAGTGCCCCGGACCAACAGTTAAAGAACACTGAAGCTTTCTTT.

The chain uses TRBV7-7 and TRBJ2-5; D not resolved. The V gene lost 2 bases and the J gene lost 5 bases, with 9 bases spanning the gap. The CDR3 length is 13 residues. From germline, CDR1 is SSHAT and CDR2 FNYEAQ (reference sequence). As DNA, the CDR3 is TGTGCCAGCAGCTTATACAAATCGGAGACCCAGTACTTC. Translation: CASSLYKSETQYF.

Ten or more counts support this clonotype. The chain joins TRBV7-9 to TRBJ2-7; D possibly corresponds to TRBD1 (5 bases). Germline-derived CDR1 and CDR2 are SEHNR and FQNEAQ (reference sequence). There are 13 residues in the CDR3. Trimming stripped 5 bases from V and 6 bases from J, with 14 bases between. CDR3 loop: CASSLETASEQYV. For the CDR3, the DNA is TGTGCCAGCAGCCTGGAGACAGCCTCCGAGCAGTACGTC.

This clonotype was found many times. The rearrangement joins TRBV6-1 to TRBJ1-1, with 7 bases lining up with TRBD1. The CDR3 length is 14 residues. Germline V gives CDR1 MNHNS, CDR2 SASEGT. Trimming cost V 7 bases and J 5 bases; bases outside gene matches: 10. As DNA, the CDR3 is TGTGCCAGCACCGACAGGGTCGGGTGGACTGAAGCTTTCTTT. This codes for CASTDRVGWTEAFF.

This clonotype was detected only a few times. The chain carries TRBV7-9 and TRBJ2-1; 10 nucleotides agree with TRBD1. Germline CDR1 is SEHNR and CDR2 is FQNEAQ (reference sequence). Trimming at V came to 2 bases and at J to 10 bases, leaving 8 bases not matched to a gene. This CDR3 region has 15 residues. The CDR3 DNA is TGTGCCAGCAGCTTAAGACAGGGGGCCCCAGCGGAGCAGTTCTTC. Its protein is CASSLRQGAPAEQFF.

This clonotype was counted at least ten times. The gene calls are TRBV5-8 and TRBJ2-7; D possibly matches TRBD1 or TRBD2 (5 bases each). CDR3 length: 14 residues. From germline, CDR1 is SGHTS and CDR2 YDEGEE. V lost 2 bases and J 7 bases, leaving 16 bases between the germline ends. DNA of the CDR3: TGTGCCAGCAGCTTTGGGGGACGGCAGGAGGAGCAGTACTTC. Residues: CASSFGGRQEEQYF.

This clonotype was recorded a few times. The V and J genes are TRBV27 and TRBJ1-3; no clear D. Germline CDR1 MNHEY, CDR2 SMNVEV (reference sequence). V dropped 4 bases and J dropped 4 bases, with 8 bases sitting between them. The CDR3 is made up of 13 amino acids. CDR3 protein: CASSSSLGNTIYF. CDR3 DNA sequence: TGTGCCAGCAGTTCCAGCCTAGGAAACACCATATATTTT.

Notes on this clonotype: One end of the junction does not line up with germline, which may come from a read error. The chain recombines TRBV5-4 with TRBJ2-4; 7 bases map to TRBD1. CDR3 size: 16 residues. Germline CDR1 reads SGHNT; CDR2 reads YYREEE (reference sequence). The CDR3 sequence: CASSLEQGIAKNIQHF. The CDR3 DNA reads as TGTGCCAGCAGCTTGGAACAGGGGATAGCCAAAAACATTCAGCACTTC.

This clonotype has only a few counts. The rearrangement uses TRBV12-3 or TRBV12-4 and TRBJ1-5, with 10 positions matching TRBD1. CDR3 length equals 16 residues. V was pared by 6 bases and J by 5 bases, with 10 bases of the junction left unmatched. The CDR3 bases are TGTGCCAGCAGCTTACGGACAGGGGGGGGAGATCAGCCCCAGCATTTT. This codes for CASSLRTGGGDQPQHF.

V usage is TRBV7-9 and J usage is TRBJ2-3; a possible D gene is TRBD2 (5 bases). Per the germline V gene, CDR1 is SEHNR and CDR2 is FQNEAQ (reference sequence). The ends were cut back, 5 bases at V and 1 base at J, with 16 bases in the middle. The CDR3 has 16 amino acids. CDR3 region: CASSPYSSRGTDTQYF. For the CDR3, the DNA is TGTGCCAGCAGCCCATACTCTAGCCGGGGCACAGATACGCAGTATTTT.

This clonotype occurred a few times. The chain links TRBV5-1 to TRBJ1-1, with 7 positions matching TRBD1. Germline values: CDR1 SGHRS, CDR2 YFSETQ. V dropped 3 bases and J dropped 8; count of bases not matched to a gene: 10. This CDR3 is built from 14 residues. The CDR3 sequence: CASSSSNRDREAFF. The CDR3 nucleotides are TGCGCCAGCAGCTCATCCAACCGGGACAGAGAAGCTTTCTTT.

This clonotype was counted ten times or more. The CDR3 DNA follows: TGCAGCGTTACCGGGACAGTCAATGAGCAGTTCTTC. Its protein is CSVTGTVNEQFF. The chain recombines TRBV29-1 with TRBJ2-1, with TRBD1 matching 7 bases. CDR1 SQVTM and CDR2 ANQGSEA come from the germline V gene. The CDR3 length is 12 residues. V lost 5 bases to trimming and J lost 6 bases; unmatched junction nucleotides: 4.